This entry features one T cell receptor beta chain sequence. The time point was: pretreatment peripheral blood. Only in-frame clones appear in the TCRdb table, and some are missing; sequencing was by immunoSEQ multiplex PCR. This repertoire shows about 52,000 clones, roughly 80% found once; its top ten account for 1% to 1.5%. This sample was taken from a study of PD-L1 blockade in urothelial cancer. Background on the study: The patients' atezolizumab therapy, 1,200 mg intravenously every 3 weeks, started in about 2014. About nine tenths of the roughly 30 patients were men who had bladder-origin urothelial cancer. The patients had undergone anywhere from 0 to 3 prior chemotherapy regimens.

V lost 4 bases and J lost 10, with 14 bases in between. CDR1 is DFQATT, CDR2 SNEGSKA, per germline (reference sequence). This CDR3 is 11 amino acids long. This receptor was taken from a man aged 50 or older with urothelial cancer. The J gene is TRBJ2-7, the V gene TRBV20-1, with TRBD2 as a possible D gene (6 bases). The material was PBMCs, obtained around atezolizumab (anti-PD-L1) treatment. This CDR3 reads CSATTGTQQYF. CDR3 DNA sequence: TGCAGTGCTACCACCGGGACTCAACAGTACTTC.